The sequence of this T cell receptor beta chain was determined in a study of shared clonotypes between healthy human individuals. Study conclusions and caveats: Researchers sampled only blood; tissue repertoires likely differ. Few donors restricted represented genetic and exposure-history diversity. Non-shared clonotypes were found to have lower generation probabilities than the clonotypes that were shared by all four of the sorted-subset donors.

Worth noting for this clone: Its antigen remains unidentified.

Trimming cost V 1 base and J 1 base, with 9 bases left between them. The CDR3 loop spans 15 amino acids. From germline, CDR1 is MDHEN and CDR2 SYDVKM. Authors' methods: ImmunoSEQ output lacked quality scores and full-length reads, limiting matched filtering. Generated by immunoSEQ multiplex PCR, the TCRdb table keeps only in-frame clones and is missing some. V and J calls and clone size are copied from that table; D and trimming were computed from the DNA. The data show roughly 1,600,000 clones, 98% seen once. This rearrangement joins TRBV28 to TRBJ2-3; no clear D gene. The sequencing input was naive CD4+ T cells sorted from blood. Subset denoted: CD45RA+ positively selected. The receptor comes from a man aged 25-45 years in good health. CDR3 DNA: TGTGCCAGCAGTTTATTTCGACGACGCACAGATACGCAGTATTTT. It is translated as CASSLFRRRTDTQYF.